The 20 T cell receptor beta chains listed next were all sequenced from one sample in a study of shared clonotypes between healthy human individuals. Produced via immunoSEQ multiplex PCR; TCRdb's table is partial and in-frame only. The table records around 1,000,000 clones, approximately 80% of them present only once. Sequencing was carried out using memory CD4+ T cells from PBMCs. Subset defined: CD45RA-negative fraction. The receptors were sampled from a young man in good health. Some clones in this sample may be carry-over from other donors' samples.

V gene TRBV7-9 combines with J gene TRBJ1-2; possibly TRBD1 for D (6 bases). Germline values: CDR1 SEHNR, CDR2 FQNEAQ (reference sequence). There are 13 residues in the CDR3. The V gene lost 7 bases and the J gene lost 4 bases, with 13 bases spanning the gap. The CDR3 region has the DNA TGTGCCAGCAATCTCAGGGGATCCTATGGCTACACCTTC. Residues: CASNLRGSYGYTF.

The chain carries TRBV13 and TRBJ2-1; 9 bases align to TRBD2. This CDR3 region has 18 residues. Losses at the gene ends were 5 bases for V and 5 bases for J; bases not matched to a gene: 16. Germline V gene sequence: CDR1 PRHDT, CDR2 FYEKMQ (reference sequence). Here the CDR3 DNA reads TGTGCCAGCAGCCACACGATTTTTAGCGGGAGCGCCCACAATGAGCAGTTCTTC. Translating it yields CASSHTIFSGSAHNEQFF. The variable domain in full, completed from reference TRBV13 and TRBJ2-1, reads AAGVIQSPRHLIKEKRETATLKCYPIPRHDTVYWYQQGPGQDPQFLISFYEKMQSDKGSIPDRFSAQQFSDYHSELNMSSLELGDSALYFCASSHTIFSGSAHNEQFFGPGTRLTVL.

The chain couples TRBV28 to TRBJ2-2; 7 bases are a match to TRBD2. V was pared by 6 bases and J by 6 bases, with 13 bases of the junction left unmatched. From germline, CDR1 is MDHEN and CDR2 SYDVKM. This CDR3 contains 16 residues. The CDR3 coding sequence is TGTGCCAGCAGCCCGGGACTATCAACCGTCTCCGGGGAGCTGTTTTTT. Protein: CASSPGLSTVSGELFF. Full variable domain (missing parts from reference TRBV28 and TRBJ2-2): DVKVTQSSRYLVKRTGEKVFLECVQDMDHENMFWYRQDPGLGLRLIYFSYDVKMKEKGDIPEGYSVSREKKERFSLILESASTNQTSMYLCASSPGLSTVSGELFFGEGSRLTVL.

Worth noting for this clone: Other nucleotide sequences from this sample produce the same CDR3. This chain uses TRBV7-9 with TRBJ1-1; a weak D match, TRBD1 (6 bases). This CDR3 is built from 13 residues. The germline V gene has CDR1 SEHNR and CDR2 FQNEAQ (reference sequence). Trimming stripped 5 bases from V and 0 bases from J, with 7 bases between. CDR3 loop: CASSRGLNTEAFF. The CDR3 nucleotides read TGTGCCAGCAGCCGGGGGCTGAACACTGAAGCTTTCTTT.

The chain has TRBV5-6 and TRBJ2-7; D is uncertain. Trimming removed 1 base from V and 1 base from J, with 12 bases in between. CDR3 length: 15 amino acids. In germline, CDR1 is SGHDT, CDR2 YYEEEE. CDR3 in DNA: TGTGCCAGCAGCTTGTACGCCTACAGTTCCTACGAGCAGTACTTC. It specifies CASSLYAYSSYEQYF.

This clone occurred once. The rearrangement joins TRBV28 to TRBJ2-1, with 9 bases that match TRBD2. With V trimmed by 10 bases and J by 2 bases, 6 bases remained unmatched. CDR3 length equals 14 residues. Germline assignment: CDR1 MDHEN and CDR2 SYDVKM. DNA for the CDR3: TGTGCCATCCGAGCGGGGGGACCCTACAATGAGCAGTTCTTC. Translating it yields CAIRAGGPYNEQFF.

V usage is TRBV15 and J usage is TRBJ2-7, with D perhaps TRBD2 (5 bases). Between the trimmed V and J ends, which lost 5 bases and 1 base, there was a span of 6 bases. CDR3 length: 12 amino acids. Germline CDR1 LNHNV, CDR2 YYDKDF (reference sequence). CDR3 sequence (DNA): TGTGCCACCAGCGGGAGTTCCTACGAGCAGTACTTC. Encoded protein: CATSGSSYEQYF.

This rearrangement joins TRBV15 to TRBJ2-5; TRBD1 might be the D (5 bases). The CDR3 totals 14 residues. CDR1 and CDR2 from the germline V gene are LNHNV and YYDKDF (reference sequence). Trimming left V 4 bases short and J 2 bases short, with 11 bases between. The DNA of the CDR3 is TGTGCCACCAGCACCCGGACACCTCAAGAGACCCAGTACTTC. It encodes CATSTRTPQETQYF.

V usage is TRBV5-1 and J usage is TRBJ1-1; D is perhaps TRBD1 (5 bases). With 2 bases removed from V and 5 bases from J, the gap between germline ends came to 13 bases. Germline CDR1 SGHRS, CDR2 YFSETQ. The CDR3 runs 14 residues. Written as DNA, the CDR3 is TGCGCCAGCAGCTTTGGTGGGGGTGGTACTGAAGCTTTCTTT. Residues: CASSFGGGGTEAFF.

J is TRBJ2-7 and V is TRBV4-1, with unresolved D. The CDR3 runs 15 residues. The germline V and J ends were trimmed by 1 base and 0 bases, with 10 bases remaining between them. Germline lookup yields CDR1 MGHRA and CDR2 YSYEKL. CDR3 in amino acids: CASSQGLSHSYEQYF. CDR3 DNA: TGCGCCAGCAGCCAAGGGTTAAGTCACTCCTACGAGCAGTACTTC.

The gene calls are TRBV18 and TRBJ2-1, with D possibly TRBD2 on 6 matching bases. The CDR3 is 15 amino acids. In germline, CDR1 is KGHSH, CDR2 LQKENI. The germline V and J ends were trimmed by 3 bases and 2 bases, with 11 bases remaining between them. The CDR3 DNA sequence: TGTGCCAGCTCACCCGGGACTGCCGCCTACAATGAGCAGTTCTTC. It translates to CASSPGTAAYNEQFF.

This clone was picked up one time. V is TRBV18 and J is TRBJ2-7; 9 bases agree with TRBD2. Germline V gene data show CDR1 as KGHSH and CDR2 as LQKENI. The CDR3 loop spans 13 amino acids. Losses at the gene ends were 6 bases for V and 3 bases for J; bases not matched to a gene: 3. The CDR3 bases are TGTGCCAGCTCGTCGACTAGCGGCTACGAGCAGTACTTC. Residues: CASSSTSGYEQYF.

The table lists this clone with a few counts. Other nucleotide sequences in the sample specify the same CDR3. The chain links TRBV28 to TRBJ2-7; 7 nucleotides align to TRBD2. The CDR3 is 15 amino acids. In germline, CDR1 is MDHEN, CDR2 SYDVKM. Trimming took 5 bases from V and 0 from J; bases not matched to a gene: 7. The CDR3 bases are TGTGCCAGCAGTCTTTTAGCGGGCCCCTCCTACGAGCAGTACTTC. It encodes CASSLLAGPSYEQYF.

The chain recombines TRBV19 with TRBJ2-3; D uncertain. V lost 4 bases to trimming and J lost 3 bases, with 11 bases between them. The CDR3 length is 14 residues. Germline values: CDR1 LNHDA, CDR2 SQIVND (reference sequence). The CDR3 coding sequence is TGTGCCAGTAGTACGCCCCTAGGAACAGATACGCAGTATTTT. Protein product: CASSTPLGTDTQYF.

For the CDR3, the DNA is TGTGCCAGCAGTGGGACTGCTACCGGGGAGCTGTTTTTT. Its translation: CASSGTATGELFF. This rearrangement joins TRBV6-5 to TRBJ2-2; D perhaps matches TRBD2 (6 bases). V dropped 5 bases and J dropped 5 bases, with 9 bases sitting between them. CDR1 is MNHEY, CDR2 SVGAGI, per germline. CDR3 length: 13 amino acids.

Concerning this clone: Germline and junction disagree at one end, which may indicate a read error. The chain joins TRBV5-5 to TRBJ2-1; weak D call: TRBD1 (6 bases). Per germline, CDR1 SGHKS and CDR2 YYEKEE (reference sequence). The length of the CDR3 is 14 residues. CDR3 coding DNA: TGTGCCAGCAGCTTGGCCCCCGTGTGGGGGCGATGGATCTTC. As protein: CASSLAPVWGRWIF.

V and J are TRBV4-3 and TRBJ2-2; D is perhaps TRBD1 or TRBD2 (5 bases each). CDR1 LGHNA and CDR2 YSLEER come from the germline V gene. V lost 1 base and J lost 0, with 15 bases in between. The CDR3 extends over 18 amino acids. This chain's CDR3 is CASSQVNPGRANTGELFF. In nucleotides, the CDR3 is TGCGCCAGCAGCCAAGTCAATCCGGGACGGGCGAACACCGGGGAGCTGTTTTTT.

The chain joins TRBV25-1 to TRBJ2-7; no reliable D call. Germline lookup yields CDR1 MGHDK and CDR2 SYGVNS. Trimming took 4 bases from V and 0 from J, leaving 4 bases between them. The CDR3 is made up of 12 amino acids. In nucleotides, the CDR3 is TGTGCCAGCAGTGGTGACTCCTACGAGCAGTACTTC. Protein: CASSGDSYEQYF.

This clone turned up a few times. The genes are TRBV30 and TRBJ2-2; D is perhaps TRBD1 (6 bases). Germline V lookup: CDR1 GTSNPN, CDR2 SVGIG (reference sequence). The CDR3 is 14 amino acids. V was cut by 4 bases and J by 1 base, with 10 bases left in between. The CDR3 loop reads CAWNWGQNTGELFF. The CDR3 DNA reads as TGTGCCTGGAATTGGGGACAGAACACCGGGGAGCTGTTTTTT.

J is TRBJ1-1 and V is TRBV11-2; tentative D call: TRBD1 (5 bases). Trimming took 4 bases from V and 5 from J, leaving 11 bases between them. This CDR3 is 13 amino acids long. Germline lookup yields CDR1 SGHAT and CDR2 FQNNGV. CDR3 protein: CASSWGTATEAFF. The CDR3 bases are TGTGCCAGCAGCTGGGGGACCGCTACTGAAGCTTTCTTT.